This T cell receptor (beta chain) was retrieved from a study of blood T cell repertoires in COVID-19. Original handling: Researchers report that nucleated cell counts were estimated from reference gene primer amplification. The method was immunoSEQ multiplex PCR; TCRdb's version includes in-frame clones alone and lacks a portion of them. V, J and clone size reflect that table, while D and trimming were determined from the DNA. The table shows about 43,000 clones, with around 86% occurring only once. Sequencing was performed on peripheral blood. The source of this sequence is a man between 60 and 75 years old with active COVID-19.

Here the CDR3 DNA reads TGTGCCAGCAGCCAAGATCTCGCAGGGAAGGTGTTTTTT. Residues: CASSQDLAGKVFF. The chain combines TRBV3-1 (or the pseudogene TRBV3-2) with TRBJ1-4, with D possibly being TRBD1 (5 bases). Trimming shortened V by 0 bases and J by 15 bases, and 14 bases separated the two germline ends. CDR1 is LGHDT and CDR2 is YNNKEL in the germline V gene (reference sequence). This CDR3 spans 13 amino acids.